The entry below describes one T cell receptor (beta chain). Trimming shortened V by 6 bases and J by 12 bases, and 12 bases separated the two germline ends. The CDR3 consists of 10 residues. The germline V gene has CDR1 ENHRY and CDR2 SYGVKD. Produced via immunoSEQ multiplex PCR; TCRdb's table is partial and in-frame only. The sample yields 60,000 to 75,000 clones, approximately 90% seen once. This entry belongs to a study of T cell changes during pregnancy in multiple sclerosis. The specimen was peripheral blood, collected after pregnancy. This TCR derives from a female donor with multiple sclerosis, enrolled in a pregnancy study. This rearrangement joins TRBV10-3 to TRBJ2-7, with a weak D call TRBD2 (6 bases). Written as DNA, the CDR3 is TGTGCCATCAGGATCCTAGCGCGGTACTTC. This codes for CAIRILARYF.